This TCR beta chain was recovered during a study of cytomegalovirus exposure and HLA in healthy donors. 13 Jbeta primers and 60 Vbeta primers were used for the PCR. Method: immunoSEQ multiplex PCR; TCRdb's copy keeps in-frame clones and lacks some. The sample has 180,000 or so clones; more than 60% are singletons. The source material was PBMCs. The receptor comes from a man aged 18 to 29 in good health and CMV-seronegative.

The CDR3 loop reads CASSQGTQPQHF. The CDR3 DNA is TGTGCCAGCAGTCAGGGTACCCAGCCCCAGCATTTT. The gene calls are TRBV6-6 and TRBJ1-5; D is perhaps TRBD1 (5 bases). This CDR3 contains 12 residues. Germline V gives CDR1 MNHNY, CDR2 SVGAGI (reference sequence). The V end lost 5 bases, the J end lost 7 bases, and 9 bases lay between the germline ends.